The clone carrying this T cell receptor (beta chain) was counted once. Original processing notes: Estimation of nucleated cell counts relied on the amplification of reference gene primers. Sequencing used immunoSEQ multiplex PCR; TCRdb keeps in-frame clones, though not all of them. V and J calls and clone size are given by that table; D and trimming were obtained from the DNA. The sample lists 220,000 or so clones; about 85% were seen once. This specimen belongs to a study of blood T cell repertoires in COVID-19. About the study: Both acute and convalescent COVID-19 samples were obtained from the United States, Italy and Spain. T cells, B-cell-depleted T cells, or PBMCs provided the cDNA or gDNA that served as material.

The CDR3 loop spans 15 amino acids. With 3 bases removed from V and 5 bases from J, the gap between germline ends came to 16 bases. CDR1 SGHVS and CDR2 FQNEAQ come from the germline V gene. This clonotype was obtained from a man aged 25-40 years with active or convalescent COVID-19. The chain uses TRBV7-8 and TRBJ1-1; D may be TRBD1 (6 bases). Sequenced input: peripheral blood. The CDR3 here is CASSFDGKQGTEAFF. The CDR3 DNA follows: TGTGCCAGCAGCTTTGATGGTAAACAGGGTACTGAAGCTTTCTTT.